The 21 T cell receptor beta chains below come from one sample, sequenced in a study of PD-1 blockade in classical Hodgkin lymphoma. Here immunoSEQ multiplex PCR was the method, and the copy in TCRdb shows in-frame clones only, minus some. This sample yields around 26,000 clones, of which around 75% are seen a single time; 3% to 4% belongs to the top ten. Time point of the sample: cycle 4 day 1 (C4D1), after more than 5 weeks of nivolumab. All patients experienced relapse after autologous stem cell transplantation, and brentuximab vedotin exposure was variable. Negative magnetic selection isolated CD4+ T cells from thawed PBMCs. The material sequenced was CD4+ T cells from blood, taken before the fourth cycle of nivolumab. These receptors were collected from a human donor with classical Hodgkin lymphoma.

The CDR3 sequence is CSVTDRGTEAFF. CDR3 DNA sequence: TGCAGCGTGACCGACAGGGGTACTGAAGCTTTCTTT. This chain links TRBV29-1 with TRBJ1-1; TRBD1 matches 8 bases. The trim removed 6 bases at V and 5 bases at J, leaving 5 bases unmatched. Germline V gene lookup returns CDR1 SQVTM and CDR2 ANQGSEA. This CDR3 has 12 amino acids. Full variable domain (remainder filled in from reference TRBV29-1 and TRBJ1-1): SAVISQKPSRDICQRGTSLTIQCQVDSQVTMMFWYRQQPGQSLTLIATANQGSEATYESGFVIDKFPISRPNLTFSTLTVSNMSPEDSSIYLCSVTDRGTEAFFGQGTRLTVV.

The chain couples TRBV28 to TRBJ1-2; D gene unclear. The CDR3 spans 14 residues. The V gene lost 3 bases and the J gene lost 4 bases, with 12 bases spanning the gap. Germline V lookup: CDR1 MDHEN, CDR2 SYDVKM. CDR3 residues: CASSFVDGIYGYTF. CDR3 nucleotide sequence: TGTGCCAGCAGTTTCGTTGACGGAATCTATGGCTACACCTTC.

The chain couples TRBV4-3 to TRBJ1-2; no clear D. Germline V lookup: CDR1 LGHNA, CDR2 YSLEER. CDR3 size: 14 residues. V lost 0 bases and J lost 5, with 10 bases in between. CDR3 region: CASSQEGRSYGYTF. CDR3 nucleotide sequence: TGCGCCAGCAGCCAAGAGGGCAGATCATATGGCTACACCTTC.

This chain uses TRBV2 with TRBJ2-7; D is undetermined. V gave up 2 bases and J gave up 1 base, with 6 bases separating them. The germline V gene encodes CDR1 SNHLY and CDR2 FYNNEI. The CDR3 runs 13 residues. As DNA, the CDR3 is TGTGCCAGCAGTGAAAGCCCGTCCTACGAGCAGTACTTC. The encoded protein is CASSESPSYEQYF.

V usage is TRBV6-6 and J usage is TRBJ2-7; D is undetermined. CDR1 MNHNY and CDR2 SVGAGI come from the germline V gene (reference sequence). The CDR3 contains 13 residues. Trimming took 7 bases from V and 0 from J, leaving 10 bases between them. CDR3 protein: CASIGSSSYEQYF. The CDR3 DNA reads TGTGCCAGCATTGGTTCGAGCTCCTACGAGCAGTACTTC.

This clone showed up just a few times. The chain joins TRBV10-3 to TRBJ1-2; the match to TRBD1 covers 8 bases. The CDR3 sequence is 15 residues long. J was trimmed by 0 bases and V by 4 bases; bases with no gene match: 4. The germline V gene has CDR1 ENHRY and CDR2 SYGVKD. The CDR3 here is CAISATGETNYGYTF. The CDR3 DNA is TGTGCCATCAGTGCGACAGGGGAGACTAACTATGGCTACACCTTC.

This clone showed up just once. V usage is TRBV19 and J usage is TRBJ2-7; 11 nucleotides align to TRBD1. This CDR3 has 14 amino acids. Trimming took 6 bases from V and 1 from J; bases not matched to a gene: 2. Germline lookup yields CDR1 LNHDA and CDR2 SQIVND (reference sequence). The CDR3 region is CASSGTGGSYEQYF. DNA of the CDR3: TGTGCCAGTAGCGGGACAGGGGGTTCCTACGAGCAGTACTTC.

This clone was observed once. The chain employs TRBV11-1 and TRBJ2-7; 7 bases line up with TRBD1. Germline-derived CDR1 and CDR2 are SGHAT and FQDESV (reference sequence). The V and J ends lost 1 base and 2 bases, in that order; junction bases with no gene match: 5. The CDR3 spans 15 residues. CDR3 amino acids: CASSLGPGQTYEQYF. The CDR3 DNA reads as TGTGCCAGCAGCTTAGGTCCGGGACAGACCTACGAGCAGTACTTC. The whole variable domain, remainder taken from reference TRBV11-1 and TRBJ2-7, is EAEVAQSPRYKITEKSQAVAFWCDPISGHATLYWYRQILGQGPELLVQFQDESVVDDSQLPKDRFSAERLKGVDSTLKIQPAELGDSAMYLCASSLGPGQTYEQYFGPGTRLTVT.

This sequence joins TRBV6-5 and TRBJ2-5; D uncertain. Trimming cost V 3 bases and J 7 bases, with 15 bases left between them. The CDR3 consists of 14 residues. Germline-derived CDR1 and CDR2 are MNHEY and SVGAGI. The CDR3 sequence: CASSYGPSAATQYF. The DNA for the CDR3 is TGTGCCAGCAGTTATGGACCCTCCGCAGCGACCCAGTACTTC.

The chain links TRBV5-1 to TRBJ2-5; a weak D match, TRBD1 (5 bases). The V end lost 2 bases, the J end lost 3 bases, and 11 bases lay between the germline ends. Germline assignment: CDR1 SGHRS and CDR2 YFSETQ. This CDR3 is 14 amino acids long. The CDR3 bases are TGCGCCAGCAGCTTATCGACAGTGGAAGAGACCCAGTACTTC. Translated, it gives CASSLSTVEETQYF.

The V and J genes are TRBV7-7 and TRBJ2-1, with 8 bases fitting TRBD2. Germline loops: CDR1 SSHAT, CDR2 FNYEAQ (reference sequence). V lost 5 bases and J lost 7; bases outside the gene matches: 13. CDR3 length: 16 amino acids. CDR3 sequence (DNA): TGTGCCAGCAGCCCCTCAGCTCGGGGGGGAGTGAATGAGCAGTTCTTC. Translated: CASSPSARGGVNEQFF. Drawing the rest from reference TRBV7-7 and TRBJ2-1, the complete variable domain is GAGVSQSPRYKVTKRGQDVTLRCDPISSHATLYWYQQALGQGPEFLTYFNYEAQPDKSGLPSDRFSAERPEGSISTLTIQRTEQRDSAMYRCASSPSARGGVNEQFFGPGTRLTVL.

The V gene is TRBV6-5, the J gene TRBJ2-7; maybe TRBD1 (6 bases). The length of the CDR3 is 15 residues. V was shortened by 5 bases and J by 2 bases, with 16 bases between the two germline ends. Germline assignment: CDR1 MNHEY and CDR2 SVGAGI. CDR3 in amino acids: CASSPGTYDPYEQYF. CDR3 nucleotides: TGTGCCAGCAGTCCCGGGACATATGATCCCTACGAGCAGTACTTC.

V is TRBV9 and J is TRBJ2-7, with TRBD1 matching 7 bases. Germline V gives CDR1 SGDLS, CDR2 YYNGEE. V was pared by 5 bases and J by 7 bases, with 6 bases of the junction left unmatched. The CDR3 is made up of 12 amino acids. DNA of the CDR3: TGTGCCAGCAGTGCTGCCAGGGGGGAGCAGTACTTC. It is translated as CASSAARGEQYF.

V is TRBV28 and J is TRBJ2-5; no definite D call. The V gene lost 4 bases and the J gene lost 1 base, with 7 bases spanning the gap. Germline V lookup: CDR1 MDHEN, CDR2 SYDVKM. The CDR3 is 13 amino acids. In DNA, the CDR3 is TGTGCCAGCAGTTCGGGCAGCCAAGAGACCCAGTACTTC. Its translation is CASSSGSQETQYF.

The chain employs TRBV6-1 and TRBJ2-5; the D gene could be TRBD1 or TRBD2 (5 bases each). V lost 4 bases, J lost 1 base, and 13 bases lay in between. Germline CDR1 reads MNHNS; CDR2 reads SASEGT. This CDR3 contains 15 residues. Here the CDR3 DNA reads TGTGCCAGCAGTGTATACGGGACGGCCCAAGAGACCCAGTACTTC. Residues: CASSVYGTAQETQYF.

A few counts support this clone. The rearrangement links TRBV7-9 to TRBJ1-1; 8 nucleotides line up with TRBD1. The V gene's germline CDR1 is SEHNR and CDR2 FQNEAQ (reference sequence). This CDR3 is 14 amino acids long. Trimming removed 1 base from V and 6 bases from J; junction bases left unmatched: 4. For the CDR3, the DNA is TGTGCCAGCAGCTTAGGGGACAGGATCTCTGAAGCTTTCTTT. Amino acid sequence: CASSLGDRISEAFF.

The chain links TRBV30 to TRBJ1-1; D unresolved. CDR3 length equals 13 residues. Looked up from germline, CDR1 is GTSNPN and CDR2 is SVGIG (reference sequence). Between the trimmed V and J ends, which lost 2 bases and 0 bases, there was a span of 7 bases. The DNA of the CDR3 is TGTGCCTGGAGTAAGGGTTTGAACACTGAAGCTTTCTTT. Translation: CAWSKGLNTEAFF.

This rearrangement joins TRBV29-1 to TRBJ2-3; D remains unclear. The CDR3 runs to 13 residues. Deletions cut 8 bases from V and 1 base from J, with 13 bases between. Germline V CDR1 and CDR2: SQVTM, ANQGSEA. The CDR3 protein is CSPGSVGTDTQYF. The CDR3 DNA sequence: TGCAGCCCCGGCTCAGTGGGCACAGATACGCAGTATTTT.

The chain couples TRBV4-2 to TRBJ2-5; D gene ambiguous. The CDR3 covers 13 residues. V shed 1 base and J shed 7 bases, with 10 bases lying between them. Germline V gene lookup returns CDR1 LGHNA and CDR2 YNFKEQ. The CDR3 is CASSQGDEGTQYF. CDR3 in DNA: TGTGCCAGCAGCCAAGGAGACGAAGGGACCCAGTACTTC.

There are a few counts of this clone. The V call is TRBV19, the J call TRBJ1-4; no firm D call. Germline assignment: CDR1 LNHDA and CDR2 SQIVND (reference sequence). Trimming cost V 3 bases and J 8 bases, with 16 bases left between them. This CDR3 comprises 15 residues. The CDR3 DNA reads TGTGCCAGTAGTATGCCCGGCGGAGGGAACGAAAAACTGTTTTTT. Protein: CASSMPGGGNEKLFF.

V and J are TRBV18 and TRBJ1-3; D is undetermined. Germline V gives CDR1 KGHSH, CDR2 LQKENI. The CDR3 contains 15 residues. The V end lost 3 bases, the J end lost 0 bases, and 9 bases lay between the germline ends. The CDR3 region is CASSPEYYSGNTIYF. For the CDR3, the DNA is TGTGCCAGCTCACCGGAATACTACTCTGGAAACACCATATATTTT.